This T cell receptor (beta chain) was captured in a study of glioma-infiltrating T cells after dendritic cell vaccination. Study background: Dendritic cell vaccine was injected intradermally three times, biweekly.

This CDR3 has 17 residues. Looked up from germline, CDR1 is SQVTM and CDR2 is ANQGSEA. V lost 3 bases and J 0 bases, leaving 18 bases between the germline ends. TCRdb's copy holds only in-frame clones and misses some; the assay was immunoSEQ multiplex PCR. The sample consists of under 75,000 clones, about 84% of them appearing once. Time point indicated: after dendritic cell vaccination, including at tumor progression/relapse. PBMC sampling occurred before vaccination, two weeks after the third dose, and at progression. The source was blood, collected after dendritic cell vaccination. The clonotype comes from a human donor with glioblastoma. This chain uses TRBV29-1 with TRBJ2-1, with D possibly matching TRBD1 (6 bases). The CDR3 region is CSVDGDLDRLSYNEQFF. The CDR3, as DNA: TGCAGCGTTGACGGGGATTTGGACAGACTCTCCTACAATGAGCAGTTCTTC.